These T cell receptor beta chains were read from a single sample in a study of regulatory T cells in long-lasting Graves disease. TCRdb reanalysed the multiplex PCR reads using MiXCR and keeps one entry per CDR3 protein. The table lists around 500,000 distinct CDR3 sequences, about 12% of them singletons. The same sample was also studied in work on T cells in Graves' hyperthyroidism and ophthalmopathy.

Sample: peripheral blood mononuclear cells (PBMCs), taken at new diagnosis, from a patient treated with antithyroid drugs. The receptors shown here come from a woman in her 30s with Graves disease. The CDR3 runs from the conserved cysteine through the conserved F or W.

>TRBV7-2|14
CASTPRVNTGELFF
>TRBV6-1|15
CASSPQGPQGPEAFF
>TRBV6-5|15
CASSSTGTANTEAFF
>TRBV27|13
CASSPSGGGGYTF
>TRBV29-1|11
CSYRWDTEAFF
>TRBV6-1|10
CATEEQPQHF
>TRBV7-2|15
CASSLRQGGYNEQFF
>TRBV6-5|13
CASSYGDGATQYF
>TRBV28|15
CASSIRRYSNQPQHF
>TRBV11-2|15
CASSFGYGYQETQYF
>TRBV5-6|15
CASSWGTGVAYEQYF
>TRBV5-6|14
CASSFGTANQPQHF
>TRBV29-1|16
CSVAGGLGASTDTQYF
>TRBV5-6|16
CASSSIFGTRVSEAFF
>TRBV6-5|15
CASSYLDRNTGELFF
>TRBV11-2|13
CASSSALPLTQYF
>TRBV13|16
CASSRTTGEGYYGYTF
>TRBV7-8|16
CASSLGWPQAEETQYF
>TRBV5-1|16
CASSMGTGNTYNEQFF
>TRBV6-2/TRBV6-3|17
CASSYDLTSGRADTQYF
>TRBV6-1|14
CASSPYRQAHEQYF
>TRBV18|13
CASGHSGDNEQFF
>TRBV7-6|16
CASTPLRGGHYNEQFF
>TRBV2|13
CASSFGSNQPQHF
>TRBV30|15
CAWSQPQGPTDTQYF
>TRBV6-1|14
CASSEGGSPYGYTF
>TRBV6-1|13
CASRGGLWEKLFF
>TRBV11-3|18
CASSRQTMLSGRDNEQFF
>TRBV4-3|18
CASSQDIGQGTSLDGYTF
>TRBV13|14
CASSFGRRTDTQYF
>TRBV3-1|12
CASSHRDETQYF
>TRBV6-1|15
CASRDLAGAYNEQFF
>TRBV6-1|14
CASSRGRTNYGYTF
>TRBV7-6|15
CASSLPWQNNTEAFF
>TRBV7-2|14
CASSLIKRDNEQFF
>TRBV9|23
CASSAGVGVGSRTSGSTQETQYF
>TRBV12-3/TRBV12-4|15
CASSDKREKSYEQYF
>TRBV12-3/TRBV12-4|13
CASSLSVWNEQFF
>TRBV19|18
CASRGLAGGPGGYNEQFF
>TRBV19|15
CASSLLYATNEKLFF
>TRBV28|16
CASRVRTGLITDTQYF
>TRBV24-1|14
CATSSGRFQAEQYF
>TRBV7-2|14
CASSLEVGLRAAFF
>TRBV7-9|17
CASSPLRDSFNTGELFF
>TRBV27|14
CASSSNRDRDGYTF
>TRBV24-1|12
CASSDLGSEQYF
>TRBV5-1|16
CASSLEQVARTDTQYF
>TRBV28|12
CASRDTPTEAFF
>TRBV20-1|11
CSAYQPNTQYF